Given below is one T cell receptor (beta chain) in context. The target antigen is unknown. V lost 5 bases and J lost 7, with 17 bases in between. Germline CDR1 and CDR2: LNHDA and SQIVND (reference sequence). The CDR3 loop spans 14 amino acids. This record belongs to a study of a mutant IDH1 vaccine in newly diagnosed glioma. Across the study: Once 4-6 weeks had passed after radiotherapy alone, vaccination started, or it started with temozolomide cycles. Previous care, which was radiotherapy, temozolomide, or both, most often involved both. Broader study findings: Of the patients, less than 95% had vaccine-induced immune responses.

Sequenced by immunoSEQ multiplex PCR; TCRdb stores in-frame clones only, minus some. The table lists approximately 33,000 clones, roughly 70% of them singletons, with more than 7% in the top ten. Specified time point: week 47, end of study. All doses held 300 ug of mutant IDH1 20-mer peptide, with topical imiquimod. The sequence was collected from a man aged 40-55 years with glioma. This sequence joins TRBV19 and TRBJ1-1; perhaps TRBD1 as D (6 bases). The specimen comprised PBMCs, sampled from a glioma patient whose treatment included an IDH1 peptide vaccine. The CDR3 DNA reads TGTGCCAGTAGTTTTAGGGGGAGGCCCTTTGAAGCTTTCTTT. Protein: CASSFRGRPFEAFF.